This TCR beta chain emerged from a study of blood T cell repertoires in COVID-19. Overall study context: The samples span acute and convalescent COVID-19 from the United States, Italy and Spain. From T cells, B-cell-depleted T cells, or PBMCs came the material, which was cDNA or gDNA.

Here immunoSEQ multiplex PCR was the method, and the copy in TCRdb shows in-frame clones only, minus some. The table shows approximately 170,000 clones, with roughly nine tenths occurring only once. The receptor's source is a woman in her 70s with acute or convalescent COVID-19. Sequencing was performed on peripheral blood.

CDR3 nucleotides: TGTGCCAGCAGCTTTCAGGGAGGGGCTGAAGCTTTCTTT. Amino acid sequence: CASSFQGGAEAFF. The rearrangement joins TRBV5-4 to TRBJ1-1, with D possibly matching TRBD1 (5 bases). This CDR3 has 13 amino acids. Germline lookup yields CDR1 SGHNT and CDR2 YYREEE (reference sequence). Trimming stripped 2 bases from V and 6 bases from J, with 11 bases between.